The 27 T cell receptor beta chains below all came from one sample that was sequenced in a study of blood T cell repertoires in COVID-19. Profiled with immunoSEQ multiplex PCR; TCRdb holds only in-frame clones, not every one. Seen here are fewer than 250,000 clones, around 81% observed once, and the top ten hold about 8.9%. Specimen: PBMCs or T cells enriched from blood (not recorded which). All receptors come from a woman between 50 and 59 years old with acute COVID-19.

V and J are TRBV28 and TRBJ1-2; D is undetermined. V was pared by 7 bases and J by 4 bases, with 16 bases between. This CDR3 has 14 residues. Germline CDR1 is MDHEN and CDR2 is SYDVKM. The CDR3 DNA follows: TGTGCCAGCATTGAGAATCCTCATACCTATGGCTACACCTTC. It encodes CASIENPHTYGYTF.

This chain joins TRBV7-2 and TRBJ2-7; TRBD2 aligns across 10 bases. The trim removed 3 bases at V and 3 bases at J, leaving 2 bases unmatched. Germline CDR1 reads SGHTA; CDR2 reads FQGNSA. The CDR3 loop spans 14 amino acids. CDR3 sequence (DNA): TGTGCCAGCAGCTTGGGACTAGCGCTCTACGAGCAGTACTTC. Protein sequence: CASSLGLALYEQYF.

The V and J genes are TRBV11-2 and TRBJ1-3; 8 bases align to TRBD1. Germline CDR1 reads SGHAT; CDR2 reads FQNNGV. The CDR3 extends over 18 amino acids. J gave up 0 bases and V 4 bases, and 11 bases lay outside the gene matches. CDR3 nucleotide sequence: TGTGCCAGCAGCTCAACCCCCCGGACAGGGACCTCTGGAAACACCATATATTTT. Encoded protein: CASSSTPRTGTSGNTIYF.

This sequence joins TRBV6-5 and TRBJ2-1, with D uncertain. Trimming stripped 6 bases from V and 7 bases from J, with 10 bases between. Looked up from germline, CDR1 is MNHEY and CDR2 is SVGAGI. The CDR3 extends over 12 amino acids. CDR3 in amino acids: CASSLNRNEQFF. CDR3 nucleotide sequence: TGTGCCAGCAGCTTGAACAGAAATGAGCAGTTCTTC.

This chain links TRBV7-2 with TRBJ2-7; 10 nucleotides match TRBD1. The V and J ends lost 4 bases and 5 bases, in that order; junction bases with no gene match: 8. Germline CDR1 reads SGHTA; CDR2 reads FQGNSA. This CDR3 region has 15 residues. CDR3 in DNA: TGTGCCAGCAGCTCGATGGGGACAGGGGTGGACGAGCAGTACTTC. Protein: CASSSMGTGVDEQYF.

This clone appeared a single time. The V and J genes are TRBV28 and TRBJ2-7; D unclear. Trimming cost V 7 bases and J 0 bases, with 13 bases left between them. CDR1 and CDR2 (germline): MDHEN, SYDVKM. CDR3 length equals 14 residues. CDR3 in amino acids: CASIGWSTSYEQYF. The DNA for the CDR3 is TGTGCCAGCATCGGTTGGTCCACCTCCTACGAGCAGTACTTC. Looking up the rest from reference TRBV28 and TRBJ2-7 gives the full variable domain: DVKVTQSSRYLVKRTGEKVFLECVQDMDHENMFWYRQDPGLGLRLIYFSYDVKMKEKGDIPEGYSVSREKKERFSLILESASTNQTSMYLCASIGWSTSYEQYFGPGTRLTVT.

The V gene is TRBV9, the J gene TRBJ2-7; 11 nucleotides match TRBD1. With 0 bases clipped from V and 5 bases from J, the junction kept 1 base outside the gene matches. This CDR3 is built from 14 residues. CDR1 and CDR2 from the germline V gene are SGDLS and YYNGEE. The CDR3 DNA sequence: TGTGCCAGCAGCGTAGCGGACAGGGGGCACGAGCAGTACTTC. It codes for CASSVADRGHEQYF.

The chain couples TRBV29-1 to TRBJ2-1, with a weak D call TRBD2 (6 bases). V dropped 7 bases and J dropped 4 bases, with 14 bases sitting between them. Germline V gives CDR1 SQVTM, CDR2 ANQGSEA. The CDR3 loop spans 13 amino acids. DNA of the CDR3: TGCAGCGCTCCGGGACTCGGTTACAATGAGCAGTTCTTC. Amino acids: CSAPGLGYNEQFF.

V usage is TRBV5-1 and J usage is TRBJ2-5; 11 nucleotides agree with TRBD2. This CDR3 contains 19 residues. Germline CDR1 reads SGHRS; CDR2 reads YFSETQ. V shed 4 bases and J 2 bases; nucleotides not matched to a gene: 16. In DNA form, the CDR3 reads TGCGCCAGCAGCAGATCTAGCGGGGGGTCTTCGTCATCGCAAGAGACCCAGTACTTC. This translates into CASSRSSGGSSSSQETQYF.

The V call is TRBV7-3, the J call TRBJ2-1, with 10 positions matching TRBD2. J gave up 8 bases and V 2 bases, and 6 bases lay outside the gene matches. The CDR3 is 15 residues long. Germline CDR1 SGHTA, CDR2 FQGTGA. CDR3 region: CASSLYLAGVDEQFF. The CDR3 DNA sequence: TGTGCCAGCAGCTTATATCTAGCGGGAGTAGATGAGCAGTTCTTC.

This clone was seen a few times. The chain is built from TRBV19 and TRBJ1-4; TRBD1 aligns across 10 bases. The CDR3 loop spans 14 amino acids. CDR1 and CDR2 from the germline V gene are LNHDA and SQIVND (reference sequence). With V trimmed by 4 bases and J by 7 bases, 3 bases remained unmatched. The CDR3 region is CASSTGTGAEKLFF. In DNA, the CDR3 is TGTGCCAGTAGTACAGGGACAGGGGCTGAAAAACTGTTTTTT.

This chain joins TRBV11-2 and TRBJ2-1, with D tentatively TRBD1 (7 bases). V lost 3 bases and J lost 7, with 16 bases in between. CDR3 size: 15 residues. CDR1 and CDR2 (germline): SGHAT, FQNNGV. CDR3 nucleotide sequence: TGTGCCAGCAGCTTTGCGGGGTCGACAGGGAATGAGCAGTTCTTC. Translation: CASSFAGSTGNEQFF.

This clone was counted a single time. V and J are TRBV3-1 (or the pseudogene TRBV3-2) and TRBJ1-6; tentative D call: TRBD1 (5 bases). Between the trimmed V and J ends, which lost 0 bases and 10 bases, there was a span of 10 bases. Germline V gives CDR1 LGHDT, CDR2 YNNKEL (reference sequence). This CDR3 contains 14 residues. The CDR3 DNA follows: TGTGCCAGCAGCCAAGACAGGGTGGTGTCACCCCTCCACTTT. It encodes CASSQDRVVSPLHF.

V and J are TRBV7-2 and TRBJ1-6; tentative D call: TRBD1 (6 bases). The germline CDR1 and CDR2 sequences are SGHTA and FQGNSA. The CDR3 sequence is 13 residues long. Trimming left V 5 bases short and J 10 bases short, with 12 bases between. CDR3 nucleotide sequence: TGTGCCAGCAGCCGAGAGAGGGGGTCACCCCTCCACTTT. This translates into CASSRERGSPLHF.

The chain uses TRBV4-3 and TRBJ1-2, with D perhaps TRBD1 (6 bases). Germline loops: CDR1 LGHNA, CDR2 YSLEER. CDR3 length equals 14 residues. Deletions cut 6 bases from V and 4 bases from J, with 15 bases between. Here the CDR3 reads CASSTGSPLYGYTF. In nucleotides, the CDR3 is TGCGCCAGCAGTACAGGGAGTCCTCTCTATGGCTACACCTTC.

The chain links TRBV6-6 to TRBJ1-5, with 7 bases lining up with TRBD1. Germline trimming cut 6 bases from V and 1 base from J; bases unmatched to any gene: 6. The CDR3 is 15 amino acids. Germline loops: CDR1 MNHNY, CDR2 SVGAGI (reference sequence). In nucleotides, the CDR3 is TGTGCCAGCAGCCCCCGGGACAGAAGCAATCAGCCCCAGCATTTT. This codes for CASSPRDRSNQPQHF.

This clone was found a few times. The chain uses TRBV28 and TRBJ1-1; 8 nucleotides match TRBD1. The CDR3 sequence is 12 residues long. In germline, CDR1 is MDHEN, CDR2 SYDVKM. The V gene end was trimmed by 6 bases and the J gene end by 6 bases; junction bases not matched to a gene: 3. The CDR3: CASRLGQAEAFF. The CDR3 region has the DNA TGTGCCAGCAGATTGGGACAGGCTGAAGCTTTCTTT.

V usage is TRBV12-5 and J usage is TRBJ1-6; D perhaps matches TRBD1 (5 bases). V was shortened by 2 bases and J by 7 bases, with 9 bases between the two germline ends. The germline CDR1 and CDR2 sequences are LGHNT and FRNRAP. CDR3 length: 14 residues. The CDR3 reads CASGLTPGNSPLHF. The CDR3 nucleotides are TGTGCTAGTGGTTTGACACCAGGGAATTCACCCCTCCACTTT.

This rearrangement joins TRBV12-3 or TRBV12-4 to TRBJ1-5; the match to TRBD1 covers 8 bases. After removal of 8 bases from V and 4 bases from J, the junction contained 4 bases not matched to a gene. This CDR3 has 13 residues. The chain's CDR3 is CASGQGSNQPQHF. As DNA, the CDR3 is TGTGCCAGCGGACAGGGATCGAATCAGCCCCAGCATTTT.

The sample holds one count of this clone. The chain combines TRBV9 with TRBJ2-1, with 8 bases that match TRBD2. Unmatched junction bases numbered 10, after V lost 0 bases and J lost 8 bases. The CDR3 is made up of 16 amino acids. Germline-derived CDR1 and CDR2 are SGDLS and YYNGEE. The CDR3 sequence is CASSVVGAGVGDEQFF. In DNA, the CDR3 is TGTGCCAGCAGCGTAGTAGGAGCGGGAGTTGGCGATGAGCAGTTCTTC.

The rearrangement uses TRBV7-7 and TRBJ2-1, with 7 positions matching TRBD2. The length of the CDR3 is 14 residues. The V and J ends lost 5 bases and 7 bases, in that order; junction bases with no gene match: 8. The germline V gene encodes CDR1 SSHAT and CDR2 FNYEAQ (reference sequence). CDR3 loop: CASSPARTSNEQFF. CDR3 bases: TGTGCCAGCAGCCCTGCTAGGACTAGTAATGAGCAGTTCTTC.

V is TRBV18 and J is TRBJ2-7, with a tentative D call TRBD1 (6 bases). The CDR3 length is 14 residues. The germline V gene has CDR1 KGHSH and CDR2 LQKENI. V lost 6 bases, J lost 6 bases, and 18 bases lay in between. The CDR3 DNA is TGTGCCAGCTCTCTAAGGCAGGGGCACGGCGAGCAGTACTTC. It codes for CASSLRQGHGEQYF.

This clone was observed a few times. The V call is TRBV7-2, the J call TRBJ2-1, with D possibly matching TRBD1 (5 bases). Trimming removed 5 bases at V and 2 bases at J, with 7 bases between. CDR3 length: 13 residues. Per the germline V gene, CDR1 is SGHTA and CDR2 is FQGNSA. This chain's CDR3 is CASSKGTYNEQFF. The CDR3 nucleotides are TGTGCCAGCAGCAAGGGGACCTACAATGAGCAGTTCTTC.

The genes are TRBV28 and TRBJ1-4, with D perhaps TRBD1 (5 bases). V was pared by 8 bases and J by 8 bases, with 24 bases between. This CDR3 spans 16 amino acids. CDR1 and CDR2 from the germline V gene are MDHEN and SYDVKM. In DNA, the CDR3 is TGTGCCAGCCGACCCCCGGGAGGGGTACTCCGCGAAAAACTGTTTTTT. Its translation: CASRPPGGVLREKLFF.

The chain has TRBV6-5 and TRBJ2-7; 7 bases map to TRBD2. Trimming took 10 bases from V and 7 from J; bases not matched to a gene: 13. CDR3 length equals 13 residues. Per germline, CDR1 MNHEY and CDR2 SVGAGI. Written as DNA, the CDR3 is TGTGCCACCCCCATGGGGGGGAGCGGTGAGCAGTACTTC. It encodes CATPMGGSGEQYF.

This chain joins TRBV7-8 and TRBJ1-1; perhaps TRBD1 as D (6 bases). The V gene lost 0 bases and the J gene lost 5 bases, with 13 bases spanning the gap. Germline values: CDR1 SGHVS, CDR2 FQNEAQ. This CDR3 comprises 15 residues. In DNA form, the CDR3 reads TGTGCCAGCAGCTTAGCTGTAGGGGGAGGGACTGAAGCTTTCTTT. This sequence encodes CASSLAVGGGTEAFF.

The V and J genes are TRBV11-3 and TRBJ2-1; 8 bases match TRBD2. Germline V gene sequence: CDR1 SGHNT, CDR2 YENEEA. CDR3 length: 16 amino acids. The ends lost 5 bases at V and 0 bases at J; junction bases unmatched: 6. The DNA for the CDR3 is TGTGCCAGCAGCCGTGAGCGGGGGAGCTCCTACAATGAGCAGTTCTTC. It encodes CASSRERGSSYNEQFF.